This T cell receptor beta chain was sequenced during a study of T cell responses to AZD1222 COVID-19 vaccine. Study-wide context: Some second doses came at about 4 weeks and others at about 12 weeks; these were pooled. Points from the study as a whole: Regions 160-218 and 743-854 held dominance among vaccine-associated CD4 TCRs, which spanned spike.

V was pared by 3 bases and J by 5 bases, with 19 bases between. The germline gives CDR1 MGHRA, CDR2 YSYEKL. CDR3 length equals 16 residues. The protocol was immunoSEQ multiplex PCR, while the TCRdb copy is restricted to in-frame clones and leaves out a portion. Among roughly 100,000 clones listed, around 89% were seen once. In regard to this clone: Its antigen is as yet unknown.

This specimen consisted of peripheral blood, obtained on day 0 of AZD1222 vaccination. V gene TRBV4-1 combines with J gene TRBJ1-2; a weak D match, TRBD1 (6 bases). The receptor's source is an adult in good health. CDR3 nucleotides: TGCGCCAGCAGCCATCCTCGGACAGTCCCCCTTTATGGCTACACCTTC. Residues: CASSHPRTVPLYGYTF.